This TCR beta chain was captured by sequencing in a study of shared clonotypes between healthy human individuals. Turning to this clone: The antigen is undetermined.

Investigators spread the genomic DNA of each subset evenly over several immunoSEQ plates. Measured with immunoSEQ multiplex PCR; TCRdb has only the in-frame clones, and not every one. The table records roughly 770,000 clones, around 96% of them present only once. Naive CD8 cells lacked CD45RO, underwent positive selection for CCR7 and left out terminally differentiated effector memory CD45RA+ cells. Regarding the study as a whole: Read depth was anticipated to influence clonotype sharing among donors.

The germline V gene has CDR1 MGHRA and CDR2 YSYEKL. The ends were cut back, 3 bases at V and 1 base at J, with 6 bases in the middle. This CDR3 has 14 amino acids. Sequenced material: naive CD8+ T cells sorted from blood. The chain couples TRBV4-1 to TRBJ1-4; D gene unclear. This receptor was obtained from a young man in good health. CDR3 nucleotides: TGCGCCAGCAGCCAGGGCTTAACTAATGAAAAACTGTTTTTT. Translation gives CASSQGLTNEKLFF.